The source of this T cell receptor beta chain is a study of T cell repertoires in cytomegalovirus infection. Study-wide background: Recently identified HLA-C-restricted CMV epitopes were among the peptides used. Indicated by public TCR beta signatures were CMV infection and matching HLA type.

This clonotype was seen repeatedly, ten times or more. The antigen is not known. Study results and caveats: Cumulative frequency (of public TCR beta family members) identified carriers of CMV plus the relevant HLA. CMV-specific TCR beta clonotypes restricted by HLA-C were the ones dominating the ex vivo response.

MiXCR was run by TCRdb on the reads, yielding one entry per CDR3 protein. The table includes some 800,000 distinct CDR3 sequences, under 35% detected once. The CDR3 sequence is 15 residues long. Germline V gives CDR1 SGHVS, CDR2 FQNEAQ. The V end lost 5 bases, the J end lost 4 bases, and 15 bases lay between the germline ends. The sequence derives from a human donor in good health (CMV status not recorded). Some clones in this sample may be carry-over from other donors' samples. The starting material was cultured CD8+ T cells from PBMCs, obtained from culture after CMV antigen stimulation. V gene TRBV7-8 combines with J gene TRBJ1-5; tentative D call: TRBD1 (6 bases). As DNA, the CDR3 is TGTGCCAGCAGCACCCCGGGACACTCAAATCAGCCCCAGCATTTT. Encoded protein: CASSTPGHSNQPQHF.